This T cell receptor (beta chain) emerged from a study of vaccination and CD4 T cells after COVID-19. As to treatment: roughly 10-day PBMC culture with coronavirus spike peptide pools or control peptides (ViraFEST assay). Study-wide points: The appearance of a median approximately 84% of reactive clones in convalescent patients occurred only post-vaccination.

The study sequenced cultured CD4+ T cell DNA using the Oncomine TCR Beta short-read assay. TCRdb analysed the PCR reads with MiXCR anew, one entry per CDR3 protein. The table lists 9,000 to 15,000 distinct CDR3 sequences, roughly 51% of them singletons. With respect to this clonotype: Its antigen is not known. This may stem from a read error, because a much larger clone lies one nucleotide away.

The CDR3 is 15 amino acids. Unmatched junction bases numbered 12, after V lost 8 bases and J lost 4 bases. The germline CDR1 and CDR2 sequences are SNHLY and FYNNEI. The chain employs TRBV2 and TRBJ2-7; TRBD1 agrees at 9 bases. What was sequenced was CD4+ T cells from blood, cultured in vitro. This clonotype originated in a human donor who had recovered from COVID-19. DNA of the CDR3: TGTGCCAGCGGTGCCGAGGGACAGGGCGAATACGAGCAGTACTTC. Translating gives CASGAEGQGEYEQYF.